Below are 24 T cell receptor beta chains sequenced from a single sample in a study of blood T cell repertoires in COVID-19. Repertoires were generated with immunoSEQ multiplex PCR, while TCRdb's copy carries only in-frame clones and drops some. Of approximately 230,000 clones in the sample, 86% were seen once. Input material: PBMCs or T cells enriched from blood (not recorded which). The receptors were sampled from a man between 18 and 29 years old who had recovered from COVID-19.

This sequence joins TRBV6-1 and TRBJ2-7, with TRBD1 identical over 7 bases. The J segment lost 5 bases and the V segment lost 1 base, leaving 5 bases of the junction unmatched. CDR1 MNHNS and CDR2 SASEGT come from the germline V gene. This CDR3 contains 14 residues. The CDR3 protein is CASSEGQGGDEQYF. The CDR3 nucleotides are TGTGCCAGCAGTGAAGGACAGGGCGGCGACGAGCAGTACTTC.

The chain recombines TRBV4-1 with TRBJ2-7; 7 positions agree with TRBD1. The CDR3 runs to 16 residues. With V trimmed by 4 bases and J by 6 bases, 15 bases remained unmatched. Germline V gene sequence: CDR1 MGHRA, CDR2 YSYEKL. The CDR3 loop is CASSPFSGTATLEQYF. In nucleotides, the CDR3 is TGCGCCAGCAGCCCCTTTTCCGGGACAGCTACCCTCGAGCAGTACTTC.

DNA of the CDR3: TGTGCCAGCAGCCTCGACGGGAGTAGGTCCTATAATTCACCCCTCCACTTT. Translation: CASSLDGSRSYNSPLHF. The chain joins TRBV5-8 to TRBJ1-6; D gene ambiguous. The CDR3 covers 17 residues. V dropped 4 bases and J dropped 1 base, with 15 bases sitting between them. CDR1 is SGHTS and CDR2 is YDEGEE in the germline V gene.

A few counts support this clone. The chain is built from TRBV4-1 and TRBJ2-1; 10 bases align to TRBD2. CDR3 length equals 17 residues. Germline values: CDR1 MGHRA, CDR2 YSYEKL. J lost 7 bases, V lost 2 bases, and 11 bases had no gene match. CDR3 DNA sequence: TGCGCCAGCAGCCAATCTAGCGGGGGACACAGGACGAATGAGCAGTTCTTC. Residues: CASSQSSGGHRTNEQFF.

The gene calls are TRBV20-1 and TRBJ2-7; 7 bases are shared with TRBD1. The junction had 8 bases not matched to a gene; V was cut back by 3 bases and J by 0 bases. The CDR3 contains 15 residues. Germline CDR1 DFQATT, CDR2 SNEGSKA (reference sequence). CDR3 loop: CSASDTGVSSYEQYF. CDR3 nucleotide sequence: TGCAGTGCTAGTGACACAGGGGTTAGCTCCTACGAGCAGTACTTC.

This chain's CDR3 is CASSFPGPNEQFF. The CDR3 region has the DNA TGTGCCAGCAGCTTCCCAGGCCCCAATGAGCAGTTCTTC. The chain uses TRBV7-9 and TRBJ2-1; no clear D. Trimming pared 3 bases from V and 6 bases from J, leaving 9 bases between. CDR3 length equals 13 residues. The germline V gene encodes CDR1 SEHNR and CDR2 FQNEAQ (reference sequence).

The CDR3 here is CASSIGGTMNTEAFF. The CDR3 bases are TGTGCCAGTAGTATAGGGGGCACCATGAACACTGAAGCTTTCTTT. The V call is TRBV19, the J call TRBJ1-1, with a tentative D call TRBD1 (5 bases). Deletions cut 1 base from V and 0 bases from J, with 9 bases between. The CDR3 extends over 15 amino acids. Germline V gene lookup returns CDR1 LNHDA and CDR2 SQIVND (reference sequence).

The rearrangement joins TRBV3-1 (or the pseudogene TRBV3-2) to TRBJ1-1; D gene ambiguous. Trimming pared 2 bases from V and 10 bases from J, leaving 14 bases between. Germline V gives CDR1 LGHDT, CDR2 YNNKEL (reference sequence). The CDR3 is 13 residues long. The CDR3 DNA reads as TGTGCCAGCAGCCAAAGAGTCGAGTTCGGAGCTTTCTTT. It encodes CASSQRVEFGAFF.

The sample holds one count of this clone. The chain uses TRBV7-9 and TRBJ1-3; TRBD1 is a possible D gene (5 bases). The V gene lost 4 bases and the J gene lost 0 bases, with 7 bases spanning the gap. CDR1 is SEHNR and CDR2 is FQNEAQ in the germline V gene (reference sequence). CDR3 length: 14 amino acids. The CDR3 DNA follows: TGTGCCAGCAGCTCAGGGTACTCTGGAAACACCATATATTTT. Protein sequence: CASSSGYSGNTIYF. The full variable domain, completed using reference TRBV7-9 and TRBJ1-3, is DTGVSQNPRHKITKRGQNVTFRCDPISEHNRLYWYRQTLGQGPEFLTYFQNEAQLEKSRLLSDRFSAERPKGSFSTLEIQRTEQGDSAMYLCASSSGYSGNTIYFGEGSWLTVV.

The V and J genes are TRBV2 and TRBJ1-1; D is perhaps TRBD1 (6 bases). Trimming left V 6 bases short and J 3 bases short, with 23 bases between. This CDR3 is built from 17 residues. In germline, CDR1 is SNHLY, CDR2 FYNNEI. This CDR3 reads CASRNRDLAFLDTEAFF. In nucleotides, the CDR3 is TGTGCCAGCAGGAACAGGGATCTCGCTTTTCTTGACACTGAAGCTTTCTTT.

This clone was found a few times. This chain uses TRBV30 with TRBJ1-2, with 8 bases identical to TRBD1. The CDR3 totals 13 residues. Trimming removed 3 bases from V and 3 bases from J; junction bases left unmatched: 3. Germline values: CDR1 GTSNPN, CDR2 SVGIG (reference sequence). CDR3 bases: TGTGCCTGGAGAACAGGGGGTGACTATGGCTACACCTTC. Encoded protein: CAWRTGGDYGYTF.

J is TRBJ1-1 and V is TRBV4-1, with 7 bases that match TRBD1. Germline V gene sequence: CDR1 MGHRA, CDR2 YSYEKL. With 2 bases clipped from V and 1 base from J, the junction kept 4 bases outside the gene matches. The CDR3 contains 15 residues. CDR3 loop: CASSQTQGTNTEAFF. CDR3 nucleotide sequence: TGCGCCAGCAGCCAAACACAGGGGACGAACACTGAAGCTTTCTTT.

The CDR3 coding sequence is TGTGCCAGCAGCTTGATGCAGCTGGCGGCGACAGATACGCAGTATTTT. This gives the protein CASSLMQLAATDTQYF. The V call is TRBV7-9, the J call TRBJ2-3; D call uncertain. Germline V gene sequence: CDR1 SEHNR, CDR2 FQNEAQ (reference sequence). Trimming removed 3 bases at V and 3 bases at J, with 16 bases between. This CDR3 region has 16 residues.

The chain has TRBV20-1 and TRBJ1-6; D is perhaps TRBD1 (5 bases). The CDR3 has 13 residues. Germline V gene data show CDR1 as DFQATT and CDR2 as SNEGSKA (reference sequence). Trimming stripped 3 bases from V and 10 bases from J, with 13 bases between. CDR3 nucleotides: TGCAGTGCTAGTGGCACTCAGGGATCACCCCTCCACTTT. This codes for CSASGTQGSPLHF.

The rearrangement links TRBV5-8 to TRBJ1-3, with a possible D match to TRBD1 (5 bases). CDR1 is SGHTS, CDR2 YDEGEE, per germline. The CDR3 covers 16 residues. Deletions cut 6 bases from V and 4 bases from J, with 20 bases between. CDR3 amino acids: CASTGGAGMEGNTIYF. CDR3 DNA: TGTGCCAGCACCGGCGGGGCGGGCATGGAAGGAAACACCATATATTTT.

V usage is TRBV5-4 and J usage is TRBJ2-1, with 13 nucleotides matching TRBD2. J was trimmed by 4 bases and V by 4 bases; bases with no gene match: 8. The CDR3 spans 17 residues. The germline V gene encodes CDR1 SGHNT and CDR2 YYREEE (reference sequence). CDR3 nucleotides: TGTGCCAGCAGCCCCGGACTAGCGGGAGAGGGATACAATGAGCAGTTCTTC. Translation gives CASSPGLAGEGYNEQFF.

The chain is built from TRBV28 and TRBJ2-3, with D unclear. Looked up from germline, CDR1 is MDHEN and CDR2 is SYDVKM. The ends were cut back, 5 bases at V and 4 bases at J, with 19 bases in the middle. The CDR3 length is 16 residues. CDR3 nucleotides: TGTGCCAGCAGTACTTTAGGCTTAATAGAGGCAGATACGCAGTATTTT. Protein: CASSTLGLIEADTQYF.

The chain carries TRBV19 and TRBJ1-4; D gene uncertain. V gave up 2 bases and J gave up 11 bases, with 12 bases separating them. The CDR3 contains 13 residues. Germline V gene sequence: CDR1 LNHDA, CDR2 SQIVND (reference sequence). The CDR3: CASSIREIWKLFF. Here the CDR3 DNA reads TGTGCCAGTAGTATACGGGAAATCTGGAAACTGTTTTTT.

The chain is built from TRBV18 and TRBJ2-2; D is uncertain. The CDR3 consists of 13 residues. Trimming stripped 3 bases from V and 2 bases from J, with 4 bases between. In germline, CDR1 is KGHSH, CDR2 LQKENI. The CDR3 spells CASSPSNTGELFF. The CDR3 region has the DNA TGTGCCAGCTCACCCTCTAACACCGGGGAGCTGTTTTTT.

The chain links TRBV27 to TRBJ2-2, with D tentatively TRBD1 (5 bases). CDR3 length: 16 residues. Trimming cost V 2 bases and J 1 base, with 11 bases left between them. Germline CDR1 is MNHEY and CDR2 is SMNVEV (reference sequence). The CDR3 sequence: CASSLGRTKNTGELFF. For the CDR3, the DNA is TGTGCCAGCAGTTTAGGCAGGACAAAGAACACCGGGGAGCTGTTTTTT.

This clone is a singleton in its sample. The rearrangement joins TRBV5-6 to TRBJ1-2; 8 bases match TRBD1. V shed 7 bases, J shed 4 bases, and the junction held 6 bases outside the gene matches. The CDR3 runs to 13 residues. CDR1 and CDR2 (germline): SGHDT, YYEEEE. The CDR3 sequence: CASEPTGGYGYTF. CDR3 DNA: TGTGCCAGCGAACCCACAGGGGGCTATGGCTACACCTTC.

This clone has more than one count but fewer than ten. The CDR3 is CASSQRPGQGAVDTQYF. In DNA form, the CDR3 reads TGCGCCAGCAGCCAACGGCCGGGACAGGGGGCGGTAGATACGCAGTATTTT. The rearrangement links TRBV4-1 to TRBJ2-3; 12 nucleotides align to TRBD1. Looked up from germline, CDR1 is MGHRA and CDR2 is YSYEKL. The CDR3 covers 17 residues. V trimming: 2 bases; J trimming: 5 bases; junction bases outside the gene matches: 8.

The chain carries TRBV3-1 (or the pseudogene TRBV3-2) and TRBJ1-1; the D gene is possibly TRBD1 (5 bases). The germline V and J ends were trimmed by 0 bases and 6 bases, with 14 bases remaining between them. Germline V CDR1 and CDR2: LGHDT, YNNKEL (reference sequence). This CDR3 spans 15 amino acids. The CDR3 region has the DNA TGTGCCAGCAGCCAAGATCGGCGAACAGGCCCTGAAGCTTTCTTT. Its protein is CASSQDRRTGPEAFF.

The chain is built from TRBV29-1 and TRBJ2-3, with TRBD2 as a possible D gene (7 bases). Germline V gives CDR1 SQVTM, CDR2 ANQGSEA. The V gene lost 7 bases and the J gene lost 2 bases, with 16 bases spanning the gap. The CDR3 length is 14 residues. CDR3 DNA sequence: TGCAGCGCTAGGGGGGGGCCTAACACAGATACGCAGTATTTT. Protein product: CSARGGPNTDTQYF.